This passage covers 19 T cell receptor beta chains from one sample sequenced in a study of radiotherapy plus CTLA-4 blockade in lung cancer. This table comes from immunoSEQ multiplex PCR, and its TCRdb copy is limited to in-frame clones, with some not included. This table has 34,000 or so clones, 70% to 75% appearing once. The material sequenced was peripheral blood, taken from a patient treated with radiotherapy plus ipilimumab. All receptors derive from a human donor with non-small cell lung cancer that progressed on radiotherapy plus ipilimumab.

This clone was counted once. The chain couples TRBV5-1 to TRBJ2-1, with D possibly TRBD2 on 7 matching bases. The germline V and J ends were trimmed by 4 bases and 0 bases, with 11 bases remaining between them. The germline V gene has CDR1 SGHRS and CDR2 YFSETQ. The CDR3 runs 15 residues. The CDR3 nucleotides are TGCGCCAGCAGCCCGAGGGGGGGCTCCTACAATGAGCAGTTCTTC. It is translated as CASSPRGGSYNEQFF.

This chain connects TRBV5-1 to TRBJ2-3, with no clear D. The CDR3 is made up of 14 amino acids. V was trimmed by 5 bases and J by 4 bases, leaving 14 bases between them. Germline V lookup: CDR1 SGHRS, CDR2 YFSETQ. Written as DNA, the CDR3 is TGCGCCAGCAGGACAAGACTGGGGTCAGATACGCAGTATTTT. As protein: CASRTRLGSDTQYF.

CDR3 nucleotides: TGCGCCAGCAGCTCTGGCGGACTTGGAGAGCAGTACTTC. It encodes CASSSGGLGEQYF. The V call is TRBV5-1, the J call TRBJ2-7; a weak D match, TRBD2 (5 bases). The CDR3 consists of 13 residues. Germline values: CDR1 SGHRS, CDR2 YFSETQ. The V end was cut by 3 bases, the J end by 7 bases, with 14 bases between.

The V call is TRBV6-1, the J call TRBJ2-1; 7 nucleotides line up with TRBD1. The V and J ends lost 6 bases and 0 bases, in that order; junction bases with no gene match: 11. Germline values: CDR1 MNHNS, CDR2 SASEGT. This CDR3 has 17 amino acids. CDR3 protein: CASRESYRGLSYNEQFF. For the CDR3, the DNA is TGTGCCAGCAGGGAATCTTACAGGGGCCTCTCCTACAATGAGCAGTTCTTC.

This chain connects TRBV6-5 to TRBJ1-6; unclear D gene. The CDR3 spans 13 residues. V dropped 7 bases and J dropped 2 bases, with 6 bases sitting between them. Per the germline V gene, CDR1 is MNHEY and CDR2 is SVGAGI. Here the CDR3 DNA reads TGTGCCAGCATGGAAACCTATAATTCACCCCTCCACTTT. Amino acid sequence: CASMETYNSPLHF.

V is TRBV6-5 and J is TRBJ1-1; a weak D match, TRBD1 (5 bases). The CDR3 covers 15 residues. Germline CDR1 MNHEY, CDR2 SVGAGI. V dropped 2 bases and J dropped 1 base, with 11 bases sitting between them. CDR3 protein: CASSYGGTGNTEAFF. Here the CDR3 DNA reads TGTGCCAGCAGTTACGGAGGGACCGGGAACACTGAAGCTTTCTTT.

The rearrangement joins TRBV4-2 to TRBJ2-3; tentatively, D is TRBD2 (6 bases). Trimming removed 1 base at V and 2 bases at J, with 22 bases between. The germline gives CDR1 LGHNA, CDR2 YNFKEQ. The CDR3 sequence is 19 residues long. CDR3 bases: TGTGCCAGCAGCCAAGTTCAGGTGCGGGGAACTATTAACACAGATACGCAGTATTTT. Translating it yields CASSQVQVRGTINTDTQYF.

The rearrangement links TRBV5-6 to TRBJ1-1; maybe TRBD1 (6 bases). Germline CDR1 and CDR2: SGHDT and YYEEEE. This CDR3 comprises 16 residues. Trimming left V 4 bases short and J 4 bases short, with 20 bases between. The CDR3 DNA is TGTGCCAGCAGCGGGGGCAATACAGGGTTGACCACTGAAGCTTTCTTT. As protein: CASSGGNTGLTTEAFF. Full variable domain (remainder filled in from reference TRBV5-6 and TRBJ1-1): DAGVTQSPTHLIKTRGQQVTLRCSPKSGHDTVSWYQQALGQGPQFIFQYYEEEERQRGNFPDRFSGHQFPNYSSELNVNALLLGDSALYLCASSGGNTGLTTEAFFGQGTRLTVV.

V usage is TRBV7-9 and J usage is TRBJ2-1; 12 nucleotides agree with TRBD2. In germline, CDR1 is SEHNR, CDR2 FQNEAQ (reference sequence). CDR3 length: 15 residues. The V gene end was trimmed by 4 bases and the J gene end by 5 bases; junction bases not matched to a gene: 3. CDR3 bases: TGTGCCAGCAGCTCCCTAGCGGGGGGGCACAATGAGCAGTTCTTC. Its translation: CASSSLAGGHNEQFF.

This rearrangement joins TRBV11-2 to TRBJ1-3, with D uncertain. Trimming cost V 5 bases and J 7 bases, with 12 bases left between them. Germline V CDR1 and CDR2: SGHAT, FQNNGV. The CDR3 is 13 amino acids. CDR3 bases: TGTGCCAGCAGCCCGTCCGGAGTCAACACCATATATTTT. Amino acids: CASSPSGVNTIYF.

The sample holds a few counts of this clone. The chain joins TRBV9 to TRBJ2-5, with TRBD1 as a possible D gene (5 bases). Germline V gene sequence: CDR1 SGDLS, CDR2 YYNGEE. The CDR3 contains 15 residues. Deletions cut 6 bases from V and 1 base from J, with 16 bases between. The CDR3 loop is CASTRSGAPQETQYF. CDR3 DNA sequence: TGTGCCAGCACCCGTAGTGGGGCCCCCCAAGAGACCCAGTACTTC.

CDR3 bases: TGTGCCAGCAGCCCTACCGGTAGGCCTGAAGCTTTCTTT. This gives the protein CASSPTGRPEAFF. The chain joins TRBV5-6 to TRBJ1-1; D call uncertain. Trimming removed 4 bases from V and 6 bases from J, with 13 bases in between. Germline CDR1 is SGHDT and CDR2 is YYEEEE. The CDR3 contains 13 residues.

The chain carries TRBV28 and TRBJ1-1; TRBD1 agrees at 7 bases. Germline lookup yields CDR1 MDHEN and CDR2 SYDVKM. V was clipped by 3 bases and J by 4 bases; unmatched bases: 5. The CDR3 is 14 amino acids. The CDR3 region is CASSLSAGGTEAFF. Here the CDR3 DNA reads TGTGCCAGCAGTTTGTCGGCAGGGGGCACTGAAGCTTTCTTT.

This chain uses TRBV20-1 with TRBJ2-5; D remains unclear. Germline-derived CDR1 and CDR2 are DFQATT and SNEGSKA (reference sequence). The V end lost 4 bases, the J end lost 5 bases, and 8 bases lay between the germline ends. This CDR3 is 11 amino acids long. The CDR3 is CSATSRETQYF. For the CDR3, the DNA is TGCAGTGCTACCAGTCGGGAGACCCAGTACTTC.

This chain connects TRBV11-2 to TRBJ2-5; D assignment may be TRBD1 or TRBD2 (5 bases each). The CDR3 totals 14 residues. V gave up 1 base and J gave up 5 bases, with 11 bases separating them. Germline CDR1 and CDR2: SGHAT and FQNNGV. In DNA form, the CDR3 reads TGTGCCAGCAGCTTAGGGGGACCAAGGGAGACCCAGTACTTC. It specifies CASSLGGPRETQYF.

The gene calls are TRBV29-1 and TRBJ1-4, with D uncertain. The CDR3 is 12 amino acids. Trimming cost V 8 bases and J 5 bases, with 12 bases left between them. The germline gives CDR1 SQVTM, CDR2 ANQGSEA. The CDR3 sequence is CSFRGPNEKLFF. The CDR3 bases are TGCAGCTTCCGCGGTCCCAATGAAAAACTGTTTTTT.

This sequence joins TRBV11-1 and TRBJ2-3; D might be TRBD2 (5 bases). Trimming removed 1 base from V and 6 bases from J, with 5 bases in between. The CDR3 loop spans 12 amino acids. Germline loops: CDR1 SGHAT, CDR2 FQDESV (reference sequence). CDR3: CASSLGRDTQYF. CDR3 nucleotide sequence: TGTGCCAGCAGCTTAGGGAGGGATACGCAGTATTTT.

This clone was detected only once. The V and J genes are TRBV6-1 and TRBJ2-7, with a weak D call TRBD1 (6 bases). The CDR3 extends over 14 amino acids. Germline V gene sequence: CDR1 MNHNS, CDR2 SASEGT. V was shortened by 6 bases and J by 3 bases, with 15 bases between the two germline ends. The CDR3 here is CASRTTGTFYEQYF. The CDR3 DNA is TGTGCCAGCAGAACAACCGGGACATTCTACGAGCAGTACTTC.

The gene calls are TRBV5-1 and TRBJ1-4; maybe TRBD1 (6 bases). Germline V gene lookup returns CDR1 SGHRS and CDR2 YFSETQ. The CDR3 consists of 15 residues. The germline V and J ends were trimmed by 0 bases and 3 bases, with 9 bases remaining between them. The DNA of the CDR3 is TGCGCCAGCAGCTTGGGGGGGCTACCTAATGAAAAACTGTTTTTT. Encoded protein: CASSLGGLPNEKLFF.